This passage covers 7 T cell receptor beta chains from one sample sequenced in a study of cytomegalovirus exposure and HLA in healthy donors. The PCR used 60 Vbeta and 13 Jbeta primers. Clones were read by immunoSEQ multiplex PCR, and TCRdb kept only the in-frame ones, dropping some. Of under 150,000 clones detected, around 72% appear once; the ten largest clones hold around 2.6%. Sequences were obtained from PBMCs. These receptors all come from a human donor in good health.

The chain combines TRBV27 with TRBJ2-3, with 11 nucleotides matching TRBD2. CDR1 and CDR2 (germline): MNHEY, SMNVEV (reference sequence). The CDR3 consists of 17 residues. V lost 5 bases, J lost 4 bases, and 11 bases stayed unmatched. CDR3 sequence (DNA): TGTGCCAGCAGTCCCTTTAGCGGGAGGGCCGGGTCAGATACGCAGTATTTT. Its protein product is CASSPFSGRAGSDTQYF.

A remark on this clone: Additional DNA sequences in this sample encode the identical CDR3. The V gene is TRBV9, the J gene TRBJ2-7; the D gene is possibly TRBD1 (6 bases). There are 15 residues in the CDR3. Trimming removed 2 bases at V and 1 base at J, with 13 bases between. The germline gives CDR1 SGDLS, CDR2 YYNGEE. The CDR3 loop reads CASSVGPTGSYEQYF. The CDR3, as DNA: TGTGCCAGCAGCGTGGGACCCACAGGGTCCTACGAGCAGTACTTC.

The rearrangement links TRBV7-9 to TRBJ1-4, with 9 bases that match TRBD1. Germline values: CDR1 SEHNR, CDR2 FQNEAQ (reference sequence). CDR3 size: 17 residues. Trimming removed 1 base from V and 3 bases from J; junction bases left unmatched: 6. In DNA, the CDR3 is TGTGCCAGCAGCTTAGACACAGGGGGCACAGCTAATGAAAAACTGTTTTTT. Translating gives CASSLDTGGTANEKLFF.

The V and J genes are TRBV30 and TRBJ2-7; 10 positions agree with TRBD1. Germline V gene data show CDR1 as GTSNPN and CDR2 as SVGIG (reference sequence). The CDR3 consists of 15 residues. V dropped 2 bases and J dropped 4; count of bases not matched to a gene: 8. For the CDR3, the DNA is TGTGCCTGGAGTAGGCCCGGGGGACAGGGGTACGAGCAGTACTTC. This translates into CAWSRPGGQGYEQYF.

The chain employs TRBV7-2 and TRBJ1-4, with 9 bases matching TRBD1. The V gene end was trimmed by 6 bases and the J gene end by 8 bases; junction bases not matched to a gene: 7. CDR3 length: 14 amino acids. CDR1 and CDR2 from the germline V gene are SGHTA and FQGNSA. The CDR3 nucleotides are TGTGCCAGCAGTCCGGGACAGGGTGGGGAAAAACTGTTTTTT. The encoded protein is CASSPGQGGEKLFF. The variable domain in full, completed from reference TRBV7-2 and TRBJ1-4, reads GAGVSQSPSNKVTEKGKDVELRCDPISGHTALYWYRQSLGQGLEFLIYFQGNSAPDKSGLPSDRFSAERTGGSVSTLTIQRTQQEDSAVYLCASSPGQGGEKLFFGSGTQLSVL.

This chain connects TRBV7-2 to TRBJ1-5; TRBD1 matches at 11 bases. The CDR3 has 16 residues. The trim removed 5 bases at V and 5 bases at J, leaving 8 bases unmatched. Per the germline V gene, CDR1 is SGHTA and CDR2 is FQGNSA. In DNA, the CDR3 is TGTGCCAGCAGCCTCAGGGGACAGGGGGGGGATCAGCCCCAGCATTTT. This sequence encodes CASSLRGQGGDQPQHF.

CDR3 region: CASSTWTSGIDNEQFF. Written as DNA, the CDR3 is TGTGCCAGCAGTACCTGGACTAGCGGGATTGACAATGAGCAGTTCTTC. The chain joins TRBV27 to TRBJ2-1; 12 nucleotides match TRBD2. Trimming at V came to 5 bases and at J to 5 bases, leaving 7 bases not matched to a gene. CDR1 MNHEY and CDR2 SMNVEV come from the germline V gene (reference sequence). The CDR3 covers 16 residues.